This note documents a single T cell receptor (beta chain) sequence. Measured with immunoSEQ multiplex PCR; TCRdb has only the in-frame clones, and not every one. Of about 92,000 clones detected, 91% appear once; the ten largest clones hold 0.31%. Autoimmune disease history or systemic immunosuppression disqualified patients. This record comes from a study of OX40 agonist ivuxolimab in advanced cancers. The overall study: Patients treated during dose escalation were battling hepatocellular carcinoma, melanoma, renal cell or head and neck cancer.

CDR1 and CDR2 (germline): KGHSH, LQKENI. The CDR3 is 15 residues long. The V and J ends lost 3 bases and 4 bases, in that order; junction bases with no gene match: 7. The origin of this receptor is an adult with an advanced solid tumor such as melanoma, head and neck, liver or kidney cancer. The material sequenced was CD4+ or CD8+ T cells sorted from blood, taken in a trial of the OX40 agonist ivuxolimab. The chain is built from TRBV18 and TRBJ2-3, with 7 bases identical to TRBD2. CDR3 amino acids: CASSPSGTTADTQYF. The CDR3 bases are TGTGCCAGCTCACCCTCAGGGACTACGGCAGATACGCAGTATTTT.